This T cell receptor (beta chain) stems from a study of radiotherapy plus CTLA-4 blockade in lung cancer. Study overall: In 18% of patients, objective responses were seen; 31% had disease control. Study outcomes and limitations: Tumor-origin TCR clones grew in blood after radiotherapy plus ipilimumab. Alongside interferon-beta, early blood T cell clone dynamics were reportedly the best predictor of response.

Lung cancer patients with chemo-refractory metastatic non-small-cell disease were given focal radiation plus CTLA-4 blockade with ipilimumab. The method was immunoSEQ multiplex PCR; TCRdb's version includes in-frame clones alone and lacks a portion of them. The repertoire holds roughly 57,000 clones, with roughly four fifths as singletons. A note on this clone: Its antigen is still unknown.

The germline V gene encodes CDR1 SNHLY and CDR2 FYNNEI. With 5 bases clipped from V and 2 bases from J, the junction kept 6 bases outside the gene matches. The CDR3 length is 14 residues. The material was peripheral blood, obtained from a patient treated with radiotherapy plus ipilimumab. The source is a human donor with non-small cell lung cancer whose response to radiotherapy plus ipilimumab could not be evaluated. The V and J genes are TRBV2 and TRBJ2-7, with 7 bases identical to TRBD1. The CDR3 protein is CASSKNRGTYEQYF. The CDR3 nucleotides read TGTGCCAGCAGTAAAAACAGGGGAACCTACGAGCAGTACTTC. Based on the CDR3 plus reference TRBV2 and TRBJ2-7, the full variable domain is EPEVTQTPSHQVTQMGQEVILRCVPISNHLYFYWYRQILGQKVEFLVSFYNNEISEKSEIFDDQFSVERPDGSNFTLKIRSTKLEDSAMYFCASSKNRGTYEQYFGPGTRLTVT.